This passage covers 26 T cell receptor beta chains from one sample sequenced in a study of T-cell reconstitution after alpha-beta-depleted transplantation in children. Study-wide results and limits: By one year post-transplant, T-cell counts and diversity largely arose from T cells that were newly produced.

Unique molecular identifiers were incorporated into the prepared TCRbeta library. TCRdb itself ran the PCR reads through MiXCR, one entry per CDR3 protein. This table holds fewer than 350,000 distinct CDR3 sequences, approximately 7.3% found once. These receptors have no identified antigens. The specimen comprised peripheral blood, sampled 360 days after TCRalphabeta/CD19-depleted stem cell transplant. These receptors all come from a female patient aged 2-9 years who had a stem cell transplant for Fanconi anemia, so the T cells may come from the graft donor.

The sample holds many counts of this clonotype. This chain links TRBV4-1 with TRBJ2-1; 8 positions match TRBD2. The junction had 10 bases not matched to a gene; V was cut back by 1 base and J by 5 bases. The CDR3 is made up of 17 amino acids. Germline V lookup: CDR1 MGHRA, CDR2 YSYEKL. CDR3 nucleotides: TGCGCCAGCAGCCAAGCTCTAGCGGGTTACCCAAACAATGAGCAGTTCTTC. Translating it yields CASSQALAGYPNNEQFF.

This sequence joins TRBV2 and TRBJ1-5, with 10 bases lining up with TRBD1. Germline V gives CDR1 SNHLY, CDR2 FYNNEI. J was trimmed by 7 bases and V by 6 bases; bases with no gene match: 12. The CDR3 extends over 16 amino acids. This chain's CDR3 is CASRGYRDRGGQPQHF. Written as DNA, the CDR3 is TGTGCCAGCAGAGGCTACCGGGACAGGGGAGGGCAGCCCCAGCATTTT.

This clonotype was picked up a small number of times. The V call is TRBV15, the J call TRBJ1-6; tentative D call: TRBD1 (5 bases). V lost 0 bases, J lost 7 bases, and 19 bases lay in between. Germline V CDR1 and CDR2: LNHNV, YYDKDF (reference sequence). The CDR3 runs 18 residues. Here the CDR3 reads CATSRDHPSRGLNSPLHF. CDR3 nucleotide sequence: TGTGCCACCAGCAGAGACCACCCCTCCCGGGGCCTAAATTCACCCCTCCACTTT.

Ten or more counts support this clonotype. V gene TRBV9 combines with J gene TRBJ2-7; no clear D gene. CDR1 SGDLS and CDR2 YYNGEE come from the germline V gene. Trimming shortened V by 0 bases and J by 0 bases, and 10 bases separated the two germline ends. The CDR3 runs to 15 residues. The CDR3 is CASSVGMETSYEQYF. CDR3 bases: TGTGCCAGCAGCGTAGGAATGGAGACCTCCTACGAGCAGTACTTC.

This clonotype was observed many times. The chain employs TRBV12-3 or TRBV12-4 and TRBJ2-1; maybe TRBD2 (6 bases). There are 11 residues in the CDR3. Trimming left V 7 bases short and J 9 bases short, with 10 bases between. CDR3 nucleotide sequence: TGTGCCAGCACTCTCGGGAGTGAGCAGTTCTTC. It encodes CASTLGSEQFF.

This clonotype occurred many times. This rearrangement joins TRBV11-2 to TRBJ1-4; 9 bases align to TRBD1. V was pared by 5 bases and J by 4 bases, with 8 bases of the junction left unmatched. This CDR3 has 16 amino acids. Germline V gene sequence: CDR1 SGHAT, CDR2 FQNNGV. DNA for the CDR3: TGTGCCAGCAGCCGCCGGGGGACAGGGAGTAATGAAAAACTGTTTTTT. Its protein is CASSRRGTGSNEKLFF.

This clonotype was counted between two and nine times. The chain links TRBV5-6 to TRBJ2-7; 9 bases are shared with TRBD1. The CDR3 is 16 amino acids. From germline, CDR1 is SGHDT and CDR2 YYEEEE. The V and J ends lost 3 bases and 5 bases, in that order; junction bases with no gene match: 12. Here the CDR3 reads CASSYPRDREYHEQYF. The CDR3 DNA sequence: TGTGCCAGCAGCTACCCCCGGGACAGGGAATACCACGAGCAGTACTTC.

This clonotype was seen more than once but under ten times. The chain couples TRBV7-2 to TRBJ1-2; 8 nucleotides align to TRBD1. The V gene's germline CDR1 is SGHTA and CDR2 FQGNSA. V gave up 5 bases and J gave up 6 bases; unmatched junction bases: 5. The CDR3 is made up of 13 amino acids. The CDR3 DNA is TGTGCCAGCAGCCTGGACAGGGTGGATGGCTACACCTTC. It is translated as CASSLDRVDGYTF. Full variable domain (outside the CDR3, taken from reference TRBV7-2 and TRBJ1-2): GAGVSQSPSNKVTEKGKDVELRCDPISGHTALYWYRQSLGQGLEFLIYFQGNSAPDKSGLPSDRFSAERTGGSVSTLTIQRTQQEDSAVYLCASSLDRVDGYTFGSGTRLTVV.

This clonotype has just a few counts. This chain joins TRBV2 and TRBJ2-7; either TRBD1 or TRBD2 may fit D (5 bases each). Trimming stripped 7 bases from V and 2 bases from J, with 18 bases between. CDR1 and CDR2 from the germline V gene are SNHLY and FYNNEI. The CDR3 is 15 residues long. The CDR3 DNA reads TGTGCCAGCACTCCGGATTGGGGGATCGCCTACGAGCAGTACTTC. It codes for CASTPDWGIAYEQYF.

This clonotype was picked up many times. Here the CDR3 reads CASSVIRGGEQFF. The CDR3, as DNA: TGCGCCAGCAGTGTGATCCGGGGTGGGGAGCAGTTCTTC. The chain employs TRBV10-1 and TRBJ2-1, with a weak D call TRBD2 (5 bases). V gave up 4 bases and J gave up 10 bases, with 14 bases separating them. The CDR3 loop spans 13 amino acids. The germline V gene has CDR1 WNHNN and CDR2 SYGVQD (reference sequence).

The chain is built from TRBV4-2 and TRBJ2-1; the D gene could be TRBD1 or TRBD2 (5 bases each). The CDR3 is made up of 16 amino acids. Germline values: CDR1 LGHNA, CDR2 YNFKEQ. Deletions cut 0 bases from V and 4 bases from J, with 13 bases between. The CDR3 reads CASSQDSPGAYNEQFF. For the CDR3, the DNA is TGTGCCAGCAGCCAAGATTCCCCCGGGGCTTACAATGAGCAGTTCTTC.

The rearrangement joins TRBV6-5 to TRBJ2-2, with D maybe TRBD1 (6 bases). The CDR3 sequence is 15 residues long. Germline CDR1 MNHEY, CDR2 SVGAGI. With 2 bases removed from V and 6 bases from J, the gap between germline ends came to 13 bases. Written as DNA, the CDR3 is TGTGCCAGCAGTTACGTCAGGGGAAGAGCCGGGGAGCTGTTTTTT. This gives the protein CASSYVRGRAGELFF.

The sample holds many counts of this clonotype. The J gene is TRBJ1-4, the V gene TRBV29-1; 8 bases line up with TRBD1. This CDR3 spans 12 amino acids. CDR1 and CDR2 (germline): SQVTM, ANQGSEA. J gave up 7 bases and V 7 bases, and 5 bases lay outside the gene matches. CDR3 region: CSGGTGREKLFF. The CDR3 bases are TGCAGCGGAGGGACAGGACGTGAAAAACTGTTTTTT.

The chain combines TRBV6-1 with TRBJ2-5, with 12 nucleotides matching TRBD2. Looked up from germline, CDR1 is MNHNS and CDR2 is SASEGT. V lost 7 bases to trimming and J lost 0 bases; unmatched junction nucleotides: 9. CDR3 size: 17 residues. CDR3 in amino acids: CASNRLAGASNQETQYF. CDR3 sequence (DNA): TGTGCCAGCAATAGACTAGCGGGGGCGTCAAACCAAGAGACCCAGTACTTC.

This clonotype has ten or more counts. V gene TRBV27 combines with J gene TRBJ2-7; TRBD1 matches 7 bases. V shed 5 bases and J 2 bases; nucleotides not matched to a gene: 12. The CDR3 spans 16 residues. Per the germline V gene, CDR1 is MNHEY and CDR2 is SMNVEV (reference sequence). CDR3 sequence (DNA): TGTGCCAGCAGTCTAACCCCGGACAGGCCCCCCTACGAGCAGTACTTC. Amino acids: CASSLTPDRPPYEQYF.

This clonotype came up a few times. The chain couples TRBV10-3 to TRBJ1-1, with D maybe TRBD1 (5 bases). Trimming shortened V by 9 bases and J by 5 bases, and 13 bases separated the two germline ends. CDR3 size: 12 residues. The V gene's germline CDR1 is ENHRY and CDR2 SYGVKD. The CDR3 region is CAIRGERTEAFF. CDR3 nucleotide sequence: TGTGCCATAAGAGGGGAGCGTACTGAAGCTTTCTTT.

In its sample, this clonotype was seen many times. The rearrangement joins TRBV28 to TRBJ2-7; 8 bases line up with TRBD2. This CDR3 has 14 amino acids. V gave up 6 bases and J gave up 2 bases; unmatched junction bases: 6. Germline assignment: CDR1 MDHEN and CDR2 SYDVKM. Written as DNA, the CDR3 is TGTGCCAGCAGGGACTTAGCGGGAACCTACGAGCAGTACTTC. Translated: CASRDLAGTYEQYF.

This clonotype occurred a few times. This chain uses TRBV28 with TRBJ2-5; D might be TRBD1 (5 bases). V lost 2 bases, J lost 1 base, and 5 bases lay in between. CDR1 is MDHEN, CDR2 SYDVKM, per germline. The CDR3 is made up of 13 amino acids. CDR3 sequence reads: CASSLGAQETQYF. The CDR3 coding sequence is TGTGCCAGCAGTTTAGGGGCCCAAGAGACCCAGTACTTC. Drawing the rest from reference TRBV28 and TRBJ2-5, the complete variable domain is DVKVTQSSRYLVKRTGEKVFLECVQDMDHENMFWYRQDPGLGLRLIYFSYDVKMKEKGDIPEGYSVSREKKERFSLILESASTNQTSMYLCASSLGAQETQYFGPGTRLLVL.

This clonotype was detected only a few times. The CDR3 reads CASSLTGSDGETQYF. The CDR3 DNA is TGTGCCAGCAGCTTAACAGGGAGTGATGGGGAGACCCAGTACTTC. This chain joins TRBV7-3 and TRBJ2-5; a possible D gene is TRBD2 (5 bases). The ends were cut back, 0 bases at V and 5 bases at J, with 13 bases in the middle. The CDR3 covers 15 residues. Germline CDR1 is SGHTA and CDR2 is FQGTGA.

This clonotype was observed at least ten times. V usage is TRBV7-3 and J usage is TRBJ1-5; the D is unclear. The CDR3 consists of 13 residues. Trimming took off 2 bases at V and 5 bases at J, with 7 bases between the two ends. The germline V gene has CDR1 SGHTA and CDR2 FQGTGA. The CDR3: CASSLYPDQPQHF. The CDR3 DNA is TGTGCCAGCAGCTTATACCCGGATCAGCCCCAGCATTTT.

Comments on this clonotype: Just one base apart from a much larger clone, this may be a read error. Given the absence of the conserved phenylalanine or tryptophan at the CDR3 end, a read error is likely. The rearrangement joins TRBV6-5 to TRBJ1-1; the D is unclear. CDR1 MNHEY and CDR2 SVGAGI come from the germline V gene. V was trimmed by 7 bases and J by 4 bases, leaving 7 bases between them. The CDR3 contains 11 residues. CDR3 region: CASTSGTEAFS. The DNA of the CDR3 is TGTGCCAGCACCTCGGGCACTGAAGCTTTCTCT.

This clonotype was seen at least ten times. The chain recombines TRBV11-1 with TRBJ2-5; 8 bases align to TRBD1. The CDR3 consists of 19 residues. CDR1 and CDR2 from the germline V gene are SGHAT and FQDESV (reference sequence). The junction had 16 bases not matched to a gene; V was cut back by 2 bases and J by 2 bases. The DNA of the CDR3 is TGTGCCAGCAGCTTAATCGGGACAGGACGTGGACCGTCACAAGAGACCCAGTACTTC. Protein sequence: CASSLIGTGRGPSQETQYF.

This clonotype has ten or more counts. The gene calls are TRBV5-1 and TRBJ1-2; 8 nucleotides agree with TRBD1. The CDR3 covers 12 residues. The trim removed 2 bases at V and 13 bases at J, leaving 7 bases unmatched. Germline V CDR1 and CDR2: SGHRS, YFSETQ. The CDR3 DNA is TGCGCCAGCAGCTTAGAGGGGGACAGGCGCACCTTC. Protein product: CASSLEGDRRTF.

At least ten counts were recorded for this clonotype. V gene TRBV29-1 combines with J gene TRBJ1-4, with D perhaps matching TRBD1 (6 bases). CDR3 length: 14 amino acids. The V gene's germline CDR1 is SQVTM and CDR2 ANQGSEA. V lost 5 bases, J lost 7 bases, and 17 bases lay in between. CDR3 sequence (DNA): TGCAGCGTTATCGCCGTTGACAGGCGTGAAAAACTGTTTTTT. The encoded protein is CSVIAVDRREKLFF.

This clonotype was counted many times. This chain connects TRBV10-3 to TRBJ1-6, with D hard to call. Germline loops: CDR1 ENHRY, CDR2 SYGVKD. The CDR3 extends over 12 amino acids. The V end lost 6 bases, the J end lost 9 bases, and 9 bases lay between the germline ends. CDR3 sequence (DNA): TGTGCCATCAGCCAAGGAGGTTCACCCCTCCACTTT. It encodes CAISQGGSPLHF.

This clonotype was seen just once. The genes are TRBV6-1 and TRBJ2-3; either TRBD1 or TRBD2 may supply D (5 bases each). CDR1 MNHNS and CDR2 SASEGT come from the germline V gene. The CDR3 is made up of 15 amino acids. V was pared by 7 bases and J by 3 bases, with 17 bases between. This CDR3 is CASKDPSGGTDTQYF. The DNA of the CDR3 is TGTGCCAGCAAGGATCCCTCTGGGGGAACAGATACGCAGTATTTT.